The next 23 T cell receptor beta chains were all read from a single sample in a study of CD8 T cells in ankylosing spondylitis. TCRdb re-analysed the 5' RACE reads in MiXCR, keeping a single row per CDR3 protein. This sample carries around 300,000 distinct CDR3 sequences, around 10% of them seen once, and the ten largest clones take 9.1%. The material sequenced was blood, either unsorted or a sorted T cell fraction (not recorded which). All receptors derive from a female donor with ankylosing spondylitis or in good health (not recorded which).

This clonotype was counted ten times or more. The chain carries TRBV7-9 and TRBJ2-2; D is uncertain. V lost 0 bases, J lost 4 bases, and 6 bases lay in between. Germline V gene sequence: CDR1 SEHNR, CDR2 FQNEAQ (reference sequence). CDR3 size: 14 residues. CDR3 amino acids: CASSLAGFTGELFF. Written as DNA, the CDR3 is TGTGCCAGCAGCTTAGCGGGATTCACCGGGGAGCTGTTTTTT.

This clonotype was detected ten times or more. The chain combines TRBV7-9 with TRBJ1-5; the match to TRBD1 covers 8 bases. Germline CDR1 SEHNR, CDR2 FQNEAQ (reference sequence). With V trimmed by 1 base and J by 10 bases, 9 bases remained unmatched. The CDR3 covers 15 residues. CDR3 residues: CASSLDGTGREPQHF. The DNA of the CDR3 is TGTGCCAGCAGCTTAGACGGGACAGGCAGAGAACCCCAGCATTTT.

With regard to this clonotype: A much larger clone lies a single base off, so this may be a read error. The CDR3 DNA sequence: TGCAGTGCTAGTGATCCGCGTGGGGGCGATCAGCCCCAGCATTTT. As protein: CSASDPRGGDQPQHF. The V call is TRBV20-1, the J call TRBJ1-5; TRBD1 might be the D (6 bases). Between the trimmed V and J ends, which lost 3 bases and 5 bases, there was a span of 17 bases. Germline V gives CDR1 DFQATT, CDR2 SNEGSKA (reference sequence). This CDR3 is built from 15 residues.

This clonotype was seen only a few times. The chain uses TRBV5-1 and TRBJ2-2, with 9 bases identical to TRBD2. The ends lost 7 bases at V and 5 bases at J; junction bases unmatched: 6. Germline V gives CDR1 SGHRS, CDR2 YFSETQ. This CDR3 is built from 14 residues. Here the CDR3 DNA reads TGCGCCAGCGAGCGGGAGGCCGGGACCGGGGAGCTGTTTTTT. Translated: CASEREAGTGELFF.

This clonotype was observed many times. The chain combines TRBV25-1 with TRBJ1-2; 10 bases align to TRBD1. Germline CDR1 reads MGHDK; CDR2 reads SYGVNS. The CDR3 is 13 amino acids. V lost 4 bases to trimming and J lost 14 bases; unmatched junction nucleotides: 10. CDR3 amino acids: CASSARDRGSETF. The CDR3 coding sequence is TGTGCCAGCAGTGCCCGGGACAGGGGATCGGAGACCTTC.

The rearrangement links TRBV28 to TRBJ2-1; D gene ambiguous. This CDR3 is built from 14 residues. The V gene's germline CDR1 is MDHEN and CDR2 SYDVKM. Trimming cost V 5 bases and J 1 base, with 9 bases left between them. CDR3 residues: CASSPLQSYNEQFF. CDR3 DNA: TGTGCCAGCAGTCCCCTACAATCCTACAATGAGCAGTTCTTC.

This clonotype has at least ten counts. V gene TRBV4-2 combines with J gene TRBJ2-2; 7 positions agree with TRBD1. The germline V gene encodes CDR1 LGHNA and CDR2 YNFKEQ. This CDR3 has 15 amino acids. V was pared by 5 bases and J by 7 bases, with 10 bases of the junction left unmatched. The CDR3: CASSGRQGRNGELFF. The CDR3 bases are TGTGCCAGCAGCGGGCGACAGGGACGAAACGGGGAGCTGTTTTTT.

The genes are TRBV14 and TRBJ2-3; D is undetermined. From germline, CDR1 is SGHDN and CDR2 FVKESK. Trimming stripped 0 bases from V and 5 bases from J, with 18 bases between. The CDR3 spans 17 residues. CDR3 DNA sequence: TGTGCCAGCAGCCAAGATAGTCCCGGCTTCCGGAGAGATACGCAGTATTTT. Its protein product is CASSQDSPGFRRDTQYF.

This clonotype was observed at least ten times. CDR3 loop: CASSTGTLVTGELFF. Here the CDR3 DNA reads TGTGCCAGCAGCACCGGGACGTTGGTCACCGGGGAGCTGTTTTTT. The V call is TRBV9, the J call TRBJ2-2, with D perhaps matching TRBD1 or TRBD2 (5 bases each). This CDR3 has 15 residues. Germline V lookup: CDR1 SGDLS, CDR2 YYNGEE. V was shortened by 4 bases and J by 4 bases, with 14 bases between the two germline ends.

This clonotype came up many times. The rearrangement uses TRBV12-3 or TRBV12-4 and TRBJ1-1, with a tentative D call TRBD1 (5 bases). The germline V and J ends were trimmed by 7 bases and 7 bases, with 10 bases remaining between them. This CDR3 is built from 11 residues. The CDR3 sequence: CASTLGGEAFF. CDR3 coding DNA: TGTGCCAGCACTTTGGGGGGTGAAGCTTTCTTT.

This clonotype has a count of ten or more. The chain has TRBV7-8 and TRBJ2-3; D is undetermined. Trimming took off 4 bases at V and 4 bases at J, with 6 bases between the two ends. The CDR3 runs 12 residues. CDR1 and CDR2 from the germline V gene are SGHVS and FQNEAQ. The DNA for the CDR3 is TGTGCCAGCAGCTATGGGCCAGATACGCAGTATTTT. It yields the protein CASSYGPDTQYF. Looking up the rest from reference TRBV7-8 and TRBJ2-3 gives the full variable domain: GAGVSQSPRYKVAKRGQDVALRCDPISGHVSLFWYQQALGQGPEFLTYFQNEAQLDKSGLPSDRFFAERPEGSVSTLKIQRTQQEDSAVYLCASSYGPDTQYFGPGTRLTVL.

In this sample, this clonotype turned up many times. V usage is TRBV6-5 and J usage is TRBJ2-3; unclear D gene. The CDR3 is 12 residues long. Germline values: CDR1 MNHEY, CDR2 SVGAGI. V was clipped by 8 bases and J by 0 bases, with 6 bases between them. CDR3 in DNA: TGTGCCAGCGGTGCTAGCACAGATACGCAGTATTTT. It encodes CASGASTDTQYF.

This clonotype was seen repeatedly, ten times or more. The rearrangement joins TRBV20-1 to TRBJ2-7; D uncertain. V lost 3 bases and J 5 bases, leaving 5 bases between the germline ends. CDR3 length: 10 amino acids. The germline CDR1 and CDR2 sequences are DFQATT and SNEGSKA (reference sequence). In DNA, the CDR3 is TGCAGTGCTAGTGTCGACGAGCAGTACTTC. Protein sequence: CSASVDEQYF.

There are many counts of this clonotype. The V and J genes are TRBV27 and TRBJ2-3; TRBD2 might be the D (6 bases). Germline CDR1 MNHEY, CDR2 SMNVEV (reference sequence). Deletions cut 5 bases from V and 1 base from J, with 16 bases between. The CDR3 covers 16 residues. This CDR3 is CASSPNSGSRTDTQYF. The DNA for the CDR3 is TGTGCCAGCAGTCCCAATAGCGGATCGCGCACAGATACGCAGTATTTT.

This clonotype was counted only a few times. V usage is TRBV5-5 and J usage is TRBJ2-1; D may be TRBD2 (6 bases). The CDR3 sequence is 15 residues long. From germline, CDR1 is SGHKS and CDR2 YYEKEE (reference sequence). V dropped 2 bases and J dropped 7 bases, with 16 bases sitting between them. DNA for the CDR3: TGTGCCAGCAGCTTCTTGGGGGGAGTGGGGAATGAGCAGTTCTTC. Protein product: CASSFLGGVGNEQFF.

The chain combines TRBV5-1 with TRBJ1-4, with a tentative D call TRBD1 (5 bases). Germline V gene lookup returns CDR1 SGHRS and CDR2 YFSETQ. CDR3 size: 16 residues. Trimming took 0 bases from V and 1 from J, leaving 10 bases between them. The CDR3 protein is CASSLGGAGTNEKLFF. CDR3 in DNA: TGCGCCAGCAGCTTGGGTGGGGCAGGAACTAATGAAAAACTGTTTTTT. Using reference TRBV5-1 and TRBJ1-4 for the parts outside the CDR3, the full variable domain is KAGVTQTPRYLIKTRGQQVTLSCSPISGHRSVSWYQQTPGQGLQFLFEYFSETQRNKGNFPGRFSGRQFSNSRSEMNVSTLELGDSALYLCASSLGGAGTNEKLFFGSGTQLSVL.

This clonotype has at least ten counts. This sequence joins TRBV12-3 or TRBV12-4 and TRBJ2-5; D may be TRBD2 (6 bases). This CDR3 has 14 residues. Trimming cost V 5 bases and J 1 base, with 11 bases left between them. This CDR3 reads CASSPGLPQETQYF. CDR3 sequence (DNA): TGTGCCAGCAGTCCCGGACTACCCCAAGAGACCCAGTACTTC.

In this sample, this clonotype turned up a few times. The V call is TRBV5-1, the J call TRBJ2-7, with 11 bases identical to TRBD2. The trim removed 8 bases at V and 5 bases at J, leaving 12 bases unmatched. CDR3 size: 15 residues. The germline CDR1 and CDR2 sequences are SGHRS and YFSETQ. The CDR3 region has the DNA TGCGCCAGACTTGGGACTAGCGGTCGGAGGGACGAGCAGTACTTC. Its translation: CARLGTSGRRDEQYF.

DNA for the CDR3: TGTGCCAGCAGCCGTGAGGCAACTAATGAAAAACTGTTTTTT. Translated: CASSREATNEKLFF. The V gene is TRBV7-6, the J gene TRBJ1-4; D is undetermined. The length of the CDR3 is 14 residues. With 5 bases removed from V and 0 bases from J, the gap between germline ends came to 7 bases. Germline V gene data show CDR1 as SGHVS and CDR2 as FNYEAQ.

This clonotype was counted at least ten times. This chain joins TRBV18 and TRBJ1-4, with 7 bases that match TRBD1. CDR1 and CDR2 from the germline V gene are KGHSH and LQKENI. With V trimmed by 6 bases and J by 7 bases, 5 bases remained unmatched. The CDR3 runs 13 residues. In nucleotides, the CDR3 is TGTGCCAGCTCTCTCAAGGGGGCTGAAAAACTGTTTTTT. Residues: CASSLKGAEKLFF.

This chain uses TRBV12-3 or TRBV12-4 with TRBJ1-1, with D uncertain. This CDR3 region has 14 residues. Trimming took off 7 bases at V and 4 bases at J, with 16 bases between the two ends. CDR3 protein: CASTTARVATEAFF. CDR3 bases: TGTGCCAGCACTACCGCGAGGGTTGCCACTGAAGCTTTCTTT.

This chain uses TRBV23-1 with TRBJ2-3; D gene ambiguous. TRBV23-1 has ORF status, its function being uncertain. Trimming left V 3 bases short and J 9 bases short, with 13 bases between. The CDR3 spans 13 residues. This CDR3 reads CASSQERSGTQYF. CDR3 in DNA: TGCGCCAGCAGTCAGGAGAGGTCCGGGACGCAGTATTTT.

In this sample, this clonotype turned up many times. The rearrangement links TRBV28 to TRBJ1-3, with D possibly matching TRBD1 (6 bases). CDR1 is MDHEN, CDR2 SYDVKM, per germline. The length of the CDR3 is 14 residues. Trimming left V 1 base short and J 4 bases short, with 8 bases between. CDR3: CASSLLGTGNTIYF. The CDR3 DNA reads TGTGCCAGCAGTTTATTGGGGACAGGAAACACCATATATTTT.